This T cell receptor beta chain is drawn from a study of cytomegalovirus exposure and HLA in healthy donors. Overall study findings and caveats: The study found most TCR sequences rare, yet found some public TCRs in many donors. Reportedly, diagnosis of cytomegalovirus status by the classifier showed high specificity and sensitivity. The authors enumerated 150 to 200 TCR beta chains as linked to cytomegalovirus.

With regard to this clone: Its target is not known.

The 120-subject validation cohort, separate from the approximately 660-subject first cohort, included the donors. The data were produced by immunoSEQ multiplex PCR, yet TCRdb's version contains in-frame clones alone and is incomplete. Of around 150,000 clones in the sample, around nine tenths were seen once. Germline lookup yields CDR1 LGHNA and CDR2 YSLEER. CDR3 length: 14 residues. Trimming left V 0 bases short and J 6 bases short, with 9 bases between. V usage is TRBV4-3 and J usage is TRBJ1-5; D gene ambiguous. The receptor's source is a woman aged 18-29 years in good health and CMV-seronegative. Source material: PBMCs. CDR3 in DNA: TGCGCCAGCAGCCAAGATAGGAGAAGTCAGCCCCAGCATTTT. This codes for CASSQDRRSQPQHF.